This T cell receptor beta chain was recovered during a study of control samples from healthy donors and cancer patients. Using immunoSEQ multiplex PCR, the repertoire was profiled, and TCRdb retains in-frame clones only, with some absent. The table has approximately 140,000 clones, 93% seen once. The CDR3 sequence is 15 residues long. Germline V gives CDR1 SGHDN, CDR2 FVKESK. V gave up 4 bases and J gave up 5 bases, with 17 bases separating them. J is TRBJ1-1 and V is TRBV14; D is uncertain. The TCR originated in a man between 18 and 29 years old in good health. Sequenced sample: blood. The CDR3 DNA reads as TGTGCCAGCAGCCCTCAGAAGGGAGGAGGGACTGAAGCTTTCTTT. Protein: CASSPQKGGGTEAFF.